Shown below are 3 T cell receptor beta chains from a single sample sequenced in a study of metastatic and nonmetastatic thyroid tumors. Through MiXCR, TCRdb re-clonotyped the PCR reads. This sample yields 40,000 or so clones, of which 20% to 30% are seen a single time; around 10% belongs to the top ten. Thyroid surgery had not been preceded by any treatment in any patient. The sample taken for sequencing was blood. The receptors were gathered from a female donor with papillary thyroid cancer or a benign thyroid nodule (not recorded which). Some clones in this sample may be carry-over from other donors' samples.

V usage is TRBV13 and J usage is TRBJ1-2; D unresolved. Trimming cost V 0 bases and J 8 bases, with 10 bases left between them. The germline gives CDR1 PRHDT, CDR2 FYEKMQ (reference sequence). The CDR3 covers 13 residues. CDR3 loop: CASSLGFERGYTF. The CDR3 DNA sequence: TGTGCCAGCAGCTTAGGATTTGAGAGGGGCTACACCTTC.

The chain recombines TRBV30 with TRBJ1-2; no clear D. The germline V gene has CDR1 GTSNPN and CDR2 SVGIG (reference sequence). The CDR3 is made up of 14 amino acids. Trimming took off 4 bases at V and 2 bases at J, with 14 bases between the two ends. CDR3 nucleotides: TGTGCCTGGACACCGAAGGGAGCCAACTATGGCTACACCTTC. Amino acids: CAWTPKGANYGYTF.

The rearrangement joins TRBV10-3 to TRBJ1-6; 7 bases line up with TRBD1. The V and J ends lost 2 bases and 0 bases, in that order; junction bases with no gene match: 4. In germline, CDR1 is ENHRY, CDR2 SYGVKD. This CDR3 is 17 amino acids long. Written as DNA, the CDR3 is TGTGCCATCAGTGAGGATGCAGGGGGCTCCTATAATTCACCCCTCCACTTT. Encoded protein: CAISEDAGGSYNSPLHF.